The following is a TCR beta chain sequence with its context. This clonotype has more than one count but fewer than ten. Its target antigen remains unknown. Base qualities are missing; no much larger clone stands one base away. This entry belongs to a study of human T cells and chemical hapten exposure (dated by TCRdb to the early 2020s). Notes on the research overall: Libraries were pooled for sequencing, and per-sample TCR yields varied mainly because of small differences in library volumes within the pool. This study followed changes in the peripheral blood TCR repertoire in vivo during primary and secondary sensitization of alopecia patients to the hapten diphenylcyclopropenone (DPC). Both TCR alpha and TCR beta chains were sequenced from each blood RNA sample. Paper-wide results and their limitations: Repeated subsampling changed both the strength of the expansion versus patch-test correlation and the threshold at which that correlation became significant. DPC sensitization did not change how many TCRs were above 1 in 1000 frequency, and no evidence was found of alterations in global repertoire structure.

Library preparation used 5' RACE. Reads for this sample came from an Illumina MiSeq. During library preparation, unique molecular identifiers were attached to individual cDNA molecules so that TCRs could be counted in a quantitative, reproducible way. In the original analysis: The median number of TCRs per sample was roughly 94,000, ranging from roughly 20,000 to 690,600. V, J and CDR3 annotation of the TCR reads was performed with the Decombinator software suite. For the PS versus PT1 abundance plots, all samples were subsampled to the same number of TCRs (28,000). TCRs were defined as expanded if absent before sensitization and observed at least eight times at the 2-week time point. In TCRdb, the public reads were trimmed at Q25 with fastp and aligned with MiXCR, with productive beta chains retained. Rows are combined by CDR3 protein, so each entry shows the most common genes and DNA. These V and J calls are TCRdb output, not the study's own analysis. In all, the sample holds about 140,000 distinct CDR3 sequences, and 4.1% of those were seen once. Around 1.4% of the sample belongs to the ten largest clones.

The CDR3 covers 15 residues, taking in both the cysteine and the phenylalanine. Only the CDR3 DNA is retained, 45 bases long and in frame from the first base. In the germline V gene, CDR1 corresponds to LGHNA and CDR2 to YSLEER. Trimmed from V: 4 bases; trimmed from J: 4 bases; junction bases lacking a gene match: 9. Total RNA was extracted from unfractionated whole blood collected in Tempus Blood RNA tubes. As TCR sequencing controls, a few healthy volunteers were used, with blood taken at day 0, 2 weeks and 6 weeks. The sequence was collected from a female donor in good health. The sequence links TRBV4-3 to TRBJ1-2, and 7 junction bases match TRBD1. The DNA sequence is as follows: TGCGCCAGCAGCCCCACGACAGGGCGCCTCTATGGCTACACCTTC. This gives the protein CASSPTTGRLYGYTF.